Listed below are T cell receptor beta chains from one sample, sequenced in a study of cytomegalovirus exposure and HLA in healthy donors. This table comes from immunoSEQ multiplex PCR, and its TCRdb copy is limited to in-frame clones, with some not included. The table records 95,000 to 150,000 clones, about 90% of them present only once. The sample taken for sequencing was PBMCs. The receptors were gathered from a woman under 30 in good health and CMV-seronegative. The CDR3 runs from the conserved cysteine through the conserved F or W. A D gene is named only where the DNA matches it firmly. Rows may omit the clone size; those that give it use once, few, many or a size class.

>TRBV27|NA|NA|TRBJ2-3
TGTGCCAGCAGGGGGATGGGGGGGCGGCTCACAGATACGCAGTATTTT
CASRGMGGRLTDTQYF
>TRBV7-9|NA|NA|TRBJ2-1
TGTGCCAGCAGCTTAGGGCTTTCGGGGTTGGATGAGCAGTTCTTC
CASSLGLSGLDEQFF
>TRBV5-1|NA|NA|TRBJ1-4
TGCGCCAGCAGCATCGGACAGCCAACTAATGAAAAACTGTTTTTT
CASSIGQPTNEKLFF
>TRBV7-3|TRBD2|NA|TRBJ2-2
TGTGCCAGCGGAGAGCCGGGAGGCACCGGGGAGCTGTTTTTT
CASGEPGGTGELFF
>TRBV6-1|TRBD2|NA|TRBJ2-5
TGTGCCAGCAGTGAAGCATCGGGGGGCCAAGAGACCCAGTACTTC
CASSEASGGQETQYF
>TRBV5-6|NA|NA|TRBJ2-3
TGTGCCAGCAGCTTGTTTGGCGGCCTGATTAGCACAGATACGCAGTATTTT
CASSLFGGLISTDTQYF
>TRBV29-1|NA|once|TRBJ2-7
TGCAGCGTTGTTTCGAGCTCCTACGAGCAGTACTTC
CSVVSSSYEQYF
>TRBV10-3|TRBD2|NA|TRBJ2-7
TGTGCCATCAGTCTGACTAGCGGGGGGCCGCGTTACGCGTACTTC
CAISLTSGGPRYAYF
>TRBV6-1|NA|once|TRBJ2-6
TGTGCCAGCAGGTCCCAGGGATCTGGGGCCAACGTCCTGACTTTC
CASRSQGSGANVLTF
>TRBV5-5|NA|NA|TRBJ1-4
TGTGCCAGCAGCTTCCTGAATGAAAAACTGTTTTTT
CASSFLNEKLFF
>TRBV5-6|NA|NA|TRBJ1-2
TGTGCCAGCAGCTTAACGGGGGATCTCATCTATGGCTACACCTTC
CASSLTGDLIYGYTF
>TRBV10-3|NA|once|TRBJ2-2
TGTGCCATCAGTGAGGGACAGACGAACACCGGGGAGCTGTTTTTT
CAISEGQTNTGELFF
>TRBV28|TRBD2|NA|TRBJ2-3
TGTGCCAGCAGTTTCCTCCTAGCGGGACGGAGCACAGATACGCAGTATTTT
CASSFLLAGRSTDTQYF
>TRBV28|TRBD1|NA|TRBJ2-7
TGTGCCAGCAGTTTTTTTTCGACAGGGGTTCTCAACGAGCAGTACTTC
CASSFFSTGVLNEQYF
>TRBV5-6|NA|NA|TRBJ2-7
TGTGCCAGCAGCTTCTACAGGTTGGGCGAGCAGTACTTC
CASSFYRLGEQYF
>TRBV5-1|TRBD2|NA|TRBJ2-3
TGCGCCAGCAGCCTTAGGGTAGCGGGGGGACTCCGAGATACGCAGTATTTT
CASSLRVAGGLRDTQYF
>TRBV15|NA|NA|TRBJ2-7
TGTGCCACCAGCAGGCCAGCAGGGCCGAGCTCCTACGAGCAGTACTTC
CATSRPAGPSSYEQYF
>TRBV5-1|NA|NA|TRBJ1-2
TGCGCCAGCAGCTTGGTGGCAGGGGAAAACTATGGCTACACCTTC
CASSLVAGENYGYTF
>TRBV5-6|NA|NA|TRBJ1-4
TGTGCCAGCAGCCTCACAGGGTTCTACACAACTAATGAAAAACTGTTTTTT
CASSLTGFYTTNEKLFF
>TRBV30|TRBD1|NA|TRBJ1-4
TGTGCCTGGAGTGTACAGGGGAAGAGGGCCGAAAAACTGTTTTTT
CAWSVQGKRAEKLFF
>TRBV28|NA|NA|TRBJ2-3
TGTGCCAGCAGTTTAGGTGGTAGCGTCGTGGATTATTTT
CASSLGGSVVDYF
>TRBV7-8|NA|NA|TRBJ1-2
TGTGCCAGCAGCTTAGGGTCCCGGAACTATGGCTACACCTTC
CASSLGSRNYGYTF
>TRBV5-1|NA|once|TRBJ1-1
TGCGCCAGCAGCCCGCCAGGGAACACTGAAGCTTTCTTT
CASSPPGNTEAFF
>TRBV28|NA|NA|TRBJ2-7
TGTGCCAGCAGTGTACTAGGGCCCTCAGAGTACTTC
CASSVLGPSEYF
>TRBV4-1|TRBD1|NA|TRBJ1-1
TGCGCCAGCAGCAACCGAATGGGACAGCAACTAATGACTGAAGCTTTCTTT
CASSNRMGQQLMTEAFF
>TRBV25-1|NA|NA|TRBJ2-2
TGTGCCAGCAGTGCCTTAACAGTGACCGGGGAGCTGTTTTTT
CASSALTVTGELFF
>TRBV9|NA|NA|TRBJ1-3
TGTGCCAGCAGCGTAGGCCCGGAGAACACCATATATTTT
CASSVGPENTIYF
>TRBV7-3|NA|NA|TRBJ2-2
TGTGCCAGCAGCTTAAAGTGGAGATTCGGCACCGGGGAGCTGTTTTTT
CASSLKWRFGTGELFF
>TRBV7-9|TRBD2|few|TRBJ2-7
TGTGCCAGCAGTCCGGGACTAGCGAGCTACGAGCAGTACTTC
CASSPGLASYEQYF
>TRBV6-6|NA|once|TRBJ2-5
TGTGCCAGCAGTCGGAGAAGCAGGACTCAAGAGACCCAGTACTTC
CASSRRSRTQETQYF
>TRBV9|NA|NA|TRBJ1-2
TGTGCCAGCAGCGTAGGAGTTGAGGGTGGCTACACCTTC
CASSVGVEGGYTF
>TRBV5-6|NA|NA|TRBJ2-1
TGTGCCAGCAGCCTCCCGACCGGGGAGATATACAATGAGCAGTTCTTC
CASSLPTGEIYNEQFF
>TRBV21-1|NA|NA|TRBJ2-7
TGTGCCAGCGGCGGGCCGGGACAGGGCAACTACGAGCAGTACTTC
CASGGPGQGNYEQYF
>TRBV7-6|TRBD1|NA|TRBJ1-1
TGTGCCAGCGCCAAGGGACAGGGGTCGGGGAGTGTAGCTTTCTTT
CASAKGQGSGSVAFF
>TRBV28|TRBD2|NA|TRBJ2-1
TGTGCCAGCTTGGGAGCGGGAGACACCTCGTACAATGAGCAGTTCTTC
CASLGAGDTSYNEQFF
>TRBV2|TRBD2|NA|TRBJ2-7
TGTGCCAGCAGTCCCATACTAGCGGGAGGTTCCTACGAGCAGTACTTC
CASSPILAGGSYEQYF
>TRBV5-4|TRBD2|NA|TRBJ2-1
TGTGCCAGCAGCTTGGGGACACTAGCGGAGCAGTTCTTC
CASSLGTLAEQFF